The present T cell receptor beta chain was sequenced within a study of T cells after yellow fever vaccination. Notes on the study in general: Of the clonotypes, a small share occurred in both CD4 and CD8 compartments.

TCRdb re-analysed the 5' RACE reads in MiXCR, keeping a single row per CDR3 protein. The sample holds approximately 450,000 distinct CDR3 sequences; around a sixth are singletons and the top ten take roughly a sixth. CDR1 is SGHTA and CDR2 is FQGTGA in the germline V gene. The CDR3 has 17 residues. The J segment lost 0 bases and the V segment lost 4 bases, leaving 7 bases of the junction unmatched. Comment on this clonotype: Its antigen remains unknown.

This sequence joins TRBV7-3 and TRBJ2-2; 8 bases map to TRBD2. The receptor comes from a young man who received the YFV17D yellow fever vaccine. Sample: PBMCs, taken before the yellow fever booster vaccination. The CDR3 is CASSSPSGGPNTGELFF. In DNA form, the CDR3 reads TGTGCCAGCAGCTCCCCCAGCGGGGGCCCGAACACCGGGGAGCTGTTTTTT. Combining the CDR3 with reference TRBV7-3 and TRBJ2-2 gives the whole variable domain GAGVSQTPSNKVTEKGKYVELRCDPISGHTALYWYRQSLGQGPEFLIYFQGTGAADDSGLPNDRFFAVRPEGSVSTLKIQRTERGDSAVYLCASSSPSGGPNTGELFFGEGSRLTVL.